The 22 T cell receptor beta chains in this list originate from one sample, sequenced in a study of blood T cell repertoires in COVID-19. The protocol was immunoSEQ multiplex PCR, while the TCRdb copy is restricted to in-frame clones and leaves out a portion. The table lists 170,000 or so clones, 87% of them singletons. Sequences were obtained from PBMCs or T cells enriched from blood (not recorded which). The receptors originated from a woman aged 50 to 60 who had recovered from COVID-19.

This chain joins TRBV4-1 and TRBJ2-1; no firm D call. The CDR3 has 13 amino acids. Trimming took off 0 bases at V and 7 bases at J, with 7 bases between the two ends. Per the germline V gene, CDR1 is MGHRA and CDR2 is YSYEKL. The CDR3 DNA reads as TGCGCCAGCAGCCAAGACCATACAAATGAGCAGTTCTTC. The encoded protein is CASSQDHTNEQFF.

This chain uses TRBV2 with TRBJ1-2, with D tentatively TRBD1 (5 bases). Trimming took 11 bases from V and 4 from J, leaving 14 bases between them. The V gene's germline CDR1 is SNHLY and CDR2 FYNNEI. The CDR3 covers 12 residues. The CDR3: CAGGKNPYGYTF. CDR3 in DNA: TGTGCCGGGGGGAAGAACCCCTATGGCTACACCTTC.

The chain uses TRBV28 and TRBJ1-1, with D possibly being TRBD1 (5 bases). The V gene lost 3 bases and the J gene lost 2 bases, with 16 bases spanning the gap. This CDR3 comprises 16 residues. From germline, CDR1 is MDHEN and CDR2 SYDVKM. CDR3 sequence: CASSFGGSGVNTEAFF. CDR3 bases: TGTGCCAGCAGTTTCGGGGGGAGCGGAGTAAACACTGAAGCTTTCTTT.

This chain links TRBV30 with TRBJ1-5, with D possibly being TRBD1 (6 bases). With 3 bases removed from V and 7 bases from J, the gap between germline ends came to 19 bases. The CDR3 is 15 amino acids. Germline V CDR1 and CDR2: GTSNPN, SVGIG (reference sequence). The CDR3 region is CAWRAWGRGNQPQHF. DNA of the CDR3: TGTGCCTGGAGAGCTTGGGGCAGGGGAAACCAGCCCCAGCATTTT.

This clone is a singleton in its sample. The CDR3, as DNA: TGCGCCAGCAGCATAGGGACAGGGTCTCTTGTAAACACCATATATTTT. This gives the protein CASSIGTGSLVNTIYF. The genes are TRBV5-1 and TRBJ1-3; 9 nucleotides align to TRBD1. V shed 4 bases, J shed 6 bases, and the junction held 11 bases outside the gene matches. The CDR3 runs 16 residues. Germline V gives CDR1 SGHRS, CDR2 YFSETQ.

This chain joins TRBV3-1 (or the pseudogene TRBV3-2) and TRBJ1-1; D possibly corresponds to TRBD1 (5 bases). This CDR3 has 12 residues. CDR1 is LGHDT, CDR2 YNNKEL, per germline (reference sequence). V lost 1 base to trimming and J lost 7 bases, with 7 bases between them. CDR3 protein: CASSQAQGEAFF. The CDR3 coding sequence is TGTGCCAGCAGCCAAGCCCAGGGTGAAGCTTTCTTT.

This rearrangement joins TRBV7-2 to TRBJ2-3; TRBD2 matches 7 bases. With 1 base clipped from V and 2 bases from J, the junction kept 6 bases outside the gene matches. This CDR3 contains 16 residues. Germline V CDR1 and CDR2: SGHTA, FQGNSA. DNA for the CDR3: TGTGCCAGCAGCTTAGTGGGAGGGATGAACACAGATACGCAGTATTTT. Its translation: CASSLVGGMNTDTQYF.

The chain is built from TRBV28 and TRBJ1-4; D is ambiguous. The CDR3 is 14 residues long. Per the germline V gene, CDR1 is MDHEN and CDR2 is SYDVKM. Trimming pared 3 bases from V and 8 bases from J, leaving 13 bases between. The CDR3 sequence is CASSFEGGGEKLFF. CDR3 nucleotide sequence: TGTGCCAGCAGTTTTGAGGGTGGAGGCGAAAAACTGTTTTTT.

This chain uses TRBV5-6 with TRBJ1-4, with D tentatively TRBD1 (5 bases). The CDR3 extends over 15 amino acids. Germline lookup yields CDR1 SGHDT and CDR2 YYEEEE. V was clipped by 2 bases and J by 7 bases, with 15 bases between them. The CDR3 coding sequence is TGTGCCAGCAGCTTCGTGGGGCAGGGCGGTGAAAAACTGTTTTTT. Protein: CASSFVGQGGEKLFF.

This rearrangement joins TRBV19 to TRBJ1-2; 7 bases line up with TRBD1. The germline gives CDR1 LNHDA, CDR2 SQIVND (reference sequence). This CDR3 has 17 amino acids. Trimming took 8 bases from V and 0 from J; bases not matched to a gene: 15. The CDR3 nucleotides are TGTGCCAGTTACAATGATCGGGACAGCTACCCTAACTATGGCTACACCTTC. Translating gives CASYNDRDSYPNYGYTF.

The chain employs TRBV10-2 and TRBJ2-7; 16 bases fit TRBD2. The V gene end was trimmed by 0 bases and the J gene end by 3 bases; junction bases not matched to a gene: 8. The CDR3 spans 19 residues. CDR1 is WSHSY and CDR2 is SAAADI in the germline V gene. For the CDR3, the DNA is TGCGCCAGCAGTGAGTCCCACCCGGGACTAGCGGGAGGGGACTACGAGCAGTACTTC. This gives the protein CASSESHPGLAGGDYEQYF.

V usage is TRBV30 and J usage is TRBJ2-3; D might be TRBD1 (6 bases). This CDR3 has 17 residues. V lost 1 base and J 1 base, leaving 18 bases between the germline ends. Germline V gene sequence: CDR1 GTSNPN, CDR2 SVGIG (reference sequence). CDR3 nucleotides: TGTGCCTGGAGTGCCACTACCCACAGGGTTGGCACAGATACGCAGTATTTT. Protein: CAWSATTHRVGTDTQYF.

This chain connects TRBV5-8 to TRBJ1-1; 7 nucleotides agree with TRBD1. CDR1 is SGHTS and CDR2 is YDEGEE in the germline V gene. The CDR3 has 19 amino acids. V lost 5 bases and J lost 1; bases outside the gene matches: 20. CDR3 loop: CASRLDVWTGTVSNTEAFF. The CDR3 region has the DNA TGTGCCAGCAGGCTTGACGTTTGGACCGGGACAGTCTCGAACACTGAAGCTTTCTTT.

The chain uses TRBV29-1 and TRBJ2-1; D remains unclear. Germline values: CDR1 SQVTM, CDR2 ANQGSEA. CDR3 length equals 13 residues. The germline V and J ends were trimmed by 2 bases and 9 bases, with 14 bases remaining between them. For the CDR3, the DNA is TGCAGCGTTGAATCGGCTAGTAACCGTGAGCAGTTCTTC. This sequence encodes CSVESASNREQFF.

The CDR3 protein is CASSSVSTDTQYF. The CDR3 DNA is TGTGCCAGCAGTTCTGTAAGCACAGATACGCAGTATTTT. The chain has TRBV6-5 and TRBJ2-3; unclear D gene. V lost 4 bases and J lost 0, with 5 bases in between. CDR1 is MNHEY, CDR2 SVGAGI, per germline. The CDR3 has 13 residues.

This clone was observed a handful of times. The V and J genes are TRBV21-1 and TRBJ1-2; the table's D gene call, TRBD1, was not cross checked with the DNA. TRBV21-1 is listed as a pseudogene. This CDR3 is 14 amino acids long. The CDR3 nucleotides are TGTGCCAGCAGCAAAGGCCCCTGGGGCTTTGGCTACACCTTC. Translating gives CASSKGPWGFGYTF.

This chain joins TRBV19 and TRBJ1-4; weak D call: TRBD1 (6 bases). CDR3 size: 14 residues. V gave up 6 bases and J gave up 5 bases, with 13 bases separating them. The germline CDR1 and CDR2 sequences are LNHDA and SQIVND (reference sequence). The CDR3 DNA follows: TGTGCCAGTAGAGAGACAGGTCTAAATGAAAAACTGTTTTTT. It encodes CASRETGLNEKLFF.

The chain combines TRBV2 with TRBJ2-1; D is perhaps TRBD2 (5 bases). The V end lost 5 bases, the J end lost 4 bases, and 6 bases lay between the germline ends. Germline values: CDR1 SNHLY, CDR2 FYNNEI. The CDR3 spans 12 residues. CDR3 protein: CASSLAYNEQFF. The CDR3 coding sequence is TGTGCCAGCAGTTTAGCGTACAATGAGCAGTTCTTC.

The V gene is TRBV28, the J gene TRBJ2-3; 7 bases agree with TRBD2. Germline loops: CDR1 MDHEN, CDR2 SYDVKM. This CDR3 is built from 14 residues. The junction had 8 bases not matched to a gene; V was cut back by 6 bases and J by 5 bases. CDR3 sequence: CASSLLGGIDTQYF. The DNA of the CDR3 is TGTGCCAGCAGCCTACTGGGAGGGATAGATACGCAGTATTTT.

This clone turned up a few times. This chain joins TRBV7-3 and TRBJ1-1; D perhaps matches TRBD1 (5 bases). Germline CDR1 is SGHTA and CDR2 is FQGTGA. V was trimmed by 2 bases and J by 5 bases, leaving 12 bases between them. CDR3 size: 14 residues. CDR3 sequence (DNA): TGTGCCAGCAGCTTAGGAGGGGATCGAACTGAAGCTTTCTTT. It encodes CASSLGGDRTEAFF.

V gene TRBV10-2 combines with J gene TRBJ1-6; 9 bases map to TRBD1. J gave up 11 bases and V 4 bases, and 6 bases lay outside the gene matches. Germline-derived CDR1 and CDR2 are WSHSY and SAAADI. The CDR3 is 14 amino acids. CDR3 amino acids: CASSVSTGGTPLHF. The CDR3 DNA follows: TGCGCCAGCAGTGTATCTACAGGGGGCACACCCCTCCACTTT.

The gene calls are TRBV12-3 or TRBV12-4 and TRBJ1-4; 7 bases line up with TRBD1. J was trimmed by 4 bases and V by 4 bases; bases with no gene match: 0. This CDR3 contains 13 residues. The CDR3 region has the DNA TGTGCCAGCAGTTCAGGGGGTAATGAAAAACTGTTTTTT. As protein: CASSSGGNEKLFF.